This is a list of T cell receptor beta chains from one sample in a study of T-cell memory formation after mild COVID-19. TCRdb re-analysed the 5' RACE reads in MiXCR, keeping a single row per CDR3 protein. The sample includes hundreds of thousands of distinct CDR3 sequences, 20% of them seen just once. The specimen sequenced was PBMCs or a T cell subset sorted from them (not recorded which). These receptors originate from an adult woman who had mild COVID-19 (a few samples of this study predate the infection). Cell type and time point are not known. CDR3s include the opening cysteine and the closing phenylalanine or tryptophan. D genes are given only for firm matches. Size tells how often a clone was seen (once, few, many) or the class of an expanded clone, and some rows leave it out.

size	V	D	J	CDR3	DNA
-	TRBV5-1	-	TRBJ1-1	CASSYNPGGKGNTEAFF	TGCGCCAGCAGCTATAACCCCGGGGGGAAGGGGAACACTGAAGCTTTCTTT
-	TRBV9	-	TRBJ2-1	CASSARGTPYNEQFF	TGTGCCAGCAGCGCCCGGGGGACACCCTACAATGAGCAGTTCTTC
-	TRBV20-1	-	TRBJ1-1	CSARGRGVREAFF	TGCAGTGCTAGAGGTCGGGGGGTGAGGGAGGCTTTCTTT
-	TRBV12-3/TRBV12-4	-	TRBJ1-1	CASIRGWGTEAFF	TGTGCCAGCATCCGAGGTTGGGGCACTGAAGCTTTCTTT
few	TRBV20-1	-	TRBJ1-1	CSAPEAFF	TGCAGTGCCCCTGAAGCTTTCTTT
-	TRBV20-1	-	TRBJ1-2	CSARDRGDGYTF	TGCAGTGCTAGAGATCGGGGGGACGGCTACACCTTC
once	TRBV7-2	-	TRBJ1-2	CASSSQLNYGYTF	TGTGCCAGCAGCTCACAGCTTAACTATGGCTACACCTTC
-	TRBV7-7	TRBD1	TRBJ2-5	CASSQGATETQYF	TGTGCCAGCAGCCAGGGGGCGACGGAGACCCAGTACTTC
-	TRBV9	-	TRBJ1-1	CASSVSLGDTEAFF	TGTGCCAGCAGCGTATCCCTGGGCGACACTGAAGCTTTCTTT
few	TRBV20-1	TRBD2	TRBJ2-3	CSAGGGSTDTQYF	TGCAGTGCTGGGGGGGGGAGCACAGATACGCAGTATTTT
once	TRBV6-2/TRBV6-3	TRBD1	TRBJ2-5	CASKTGNVPQYF	TGTGCCAGCAAGACAGGGAACGTGCCCCAGTACTTC
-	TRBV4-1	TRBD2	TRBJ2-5	CASSQDRGAGDLPETQYF	TGCGCCAGCAGCCAAGATCGAGGGGCGGGAGACCTACCCGAGACCCAGTACTTC
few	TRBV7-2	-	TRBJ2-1	CASSLARWNEQFF	TGTGCCAGCAGCTTAGCCAGGTGGAATGAGCAGTTCTTC
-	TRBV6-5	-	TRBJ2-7	CASTLGPYEQYF	TGTGCCAGCACCCTAGGACCTTACGAGCAGTACTTC
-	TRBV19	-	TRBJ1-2	CASTKGEANYGYTF	TGTGCCAGCACCAAGGGGGAAGCTAACTATGGCTACACCTTC
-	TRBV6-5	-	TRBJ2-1	CASSLGTSVSSYNEQFF	TGTGCCAGCAGTTTAGGGACTTCCGTTAGCTCCTACAATGAGCAGTTCTTC
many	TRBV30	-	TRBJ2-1	CAWRALGRTNEQFF	TGTGCCTGGAGGGCCCTCGGACGGACCAATGAGCAGTTCTTC
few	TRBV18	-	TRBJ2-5	CASSPQRGETQYF	TGTGCCAGCTCACCACAGAGGGGAGAGACCCAGTACTTC
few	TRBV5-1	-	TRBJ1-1	CASSFQGGDEAFF	TGCGCCAGCAGCTTTCAGGGCGGGGATGAAGCTTTCTTT
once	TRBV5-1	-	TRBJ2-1	CASSSSGLYNEQFF	TGCGCCAGCAGCTCGTCGGGACTTTACAATGAGCAGTTCTTC
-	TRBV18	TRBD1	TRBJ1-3	CASSSRNRGSSGNTIYF	TGTGCCAGCTCATCACGTAACAGGGGCAGCTCTGGAAACACCATATATTTT
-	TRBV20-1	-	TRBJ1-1	CSARAPEAFF	TGCAGTGCTAGGGCGCCTGAAGCTTTCTTT
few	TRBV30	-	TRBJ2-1	CAWSFRRTRGLNEQFF	TGTGCCTGGAGCTTCAGGAGGACTAGGGGGCTCAATGAGCAGTTCTTC
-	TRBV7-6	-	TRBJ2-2	CASSPDSGLNTGELFF	TGTGCCAGCAGCCCGGACTCGGGGTTGAACACCGGGGAGCTGTTTTTT
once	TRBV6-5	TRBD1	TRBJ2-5	CASRGQGARETQYF	TGTGCCAGCAGGGGACAGGGGGCACGAGAGACCCAGTACTTC
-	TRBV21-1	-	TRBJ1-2	CASSKRSANYGYTF	TGTGCCAGCAGCAAAAGGTCAGCCAACTATGGCTACACCTTC
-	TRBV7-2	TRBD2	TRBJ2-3	CASSPLPTSGIPRSTDTQYF	TGTGCCAGCAGCCCCCTGCCAACTAGCGGGATACCAAGGTCCACAGATACGCAGTATTTT
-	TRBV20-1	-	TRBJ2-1	CSAARNEQFF	TGCAGTGCGGCTAGGAATGAGCAGTTCTTC
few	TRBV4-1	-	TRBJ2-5	CASRSYGQETQYF	TGCGCCAGCAGATCATACGGACAAGAGACCCAGTACTTC
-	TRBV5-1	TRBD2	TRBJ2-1	CASSSTGLAGDEQFF	TGCGCCAGCAGCTCCACGGGACTAGCGGGAGATGAGCAGTTCTTC
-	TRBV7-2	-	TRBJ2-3	CASSLGVPRKISDTQYF	TGTGCCAGCAGCTTAGGGGTGCCGCGGAAGATTTCAGATACGCAGTATTTT
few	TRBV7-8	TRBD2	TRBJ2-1	CASTTWTSGDNEQFF	TGTGCCAGCACCACATGGACTAGCGGGGACAATGAGCAGTTCTTC
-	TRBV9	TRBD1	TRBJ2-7	CASSVEGQGYEQYF	TGTGCCAGCAGCGTAGAAGGACAGGGGTACGAGCAGTACTTC
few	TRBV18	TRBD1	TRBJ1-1	CASSYSLPGQPNTEAFF	TGTGCCAGCTCATATTCCCTTCCGGGACAGCCGAACACTGAAGCTTTCTTT
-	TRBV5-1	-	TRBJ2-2	CASTTNRVDTGELFF	TGCGCCAGCACCACAAACAGGGTGGACACCGGGGAGCTGTTTTTT
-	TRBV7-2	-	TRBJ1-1	CASSSGVGMNTEAFF	TGTGCCAGCAGCTCGGGGGTAGGGATGAACACTGAAGCTTTCTTT
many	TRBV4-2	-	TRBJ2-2	CASSRTTGGGNTGELFF	TGTGCCAGCAGCCGGACCACGGGCGGCGGCAACACCGGGGAGCTGTTTTTT
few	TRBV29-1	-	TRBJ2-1	CSVDSSRNEQFF	TGCAGCGTTGATAGTAGCCGCAATGAGCAGTTCTTC
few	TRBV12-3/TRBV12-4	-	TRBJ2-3	CASSTTGPVVQYF	TGTGCCAGCAGTACTACCGGGCCAGTGGTGCAGTATTTT
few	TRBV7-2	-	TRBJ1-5	CASSLRSGPDFNQPQHF	TGTGCCAGCAGCTTACGCTCCGGGCCAGATTTCAATCAGCCCCAGCATTTT
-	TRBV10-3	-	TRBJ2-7	CAIVAPGRPEQYF	TGTGCCATCGTAGCACCTGGACGTCCCGAGCAGTACTTC
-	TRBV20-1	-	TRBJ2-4	CSAPPGSAKNIQYF	TGCAGTGCTCCTCCGGGGTCCGCCAAAAACATTCAGTACTTC
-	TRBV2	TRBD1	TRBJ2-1	CASSSEGGTGDSF	TGTGCCAGCAGCTCCGAGGGTGGGACAGGGGATTCCTTC
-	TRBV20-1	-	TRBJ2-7	CSAPTRGAAYEQYF	TGCAGTGCTCCTACTCGGGGGGCAGCCTACGAGCAGTACTTC
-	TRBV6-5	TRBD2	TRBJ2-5	CASKTGLAEETQYF	TGTGCCAGCAAGACGGGACTAGCGGAAGAGACCCAGTACTTC
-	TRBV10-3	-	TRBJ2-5	CAIRVQLLGETQYF	TGTGCCATCAGGGTGCAACTCCTAGGGGAGACCCAGTACTTC
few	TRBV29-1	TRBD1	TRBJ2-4	CSVEPGTGRSIQYF	TGCAGCGTTGAACCCGGGACAGGGCGAAGCATTCAGTACTTC
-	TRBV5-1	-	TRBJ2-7	CASSLAEDTYEQYF	TGCGCCAGCAGCTTGGCAGAGGACACCTACGAGCAGTACTTC
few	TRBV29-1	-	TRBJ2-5	CSVEDHIPGDIGETQYF	TGCAGCGTTGAAGATCACATCCCGGGGGACATCGGAGAGACCCAGTACTTC
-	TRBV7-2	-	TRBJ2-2	CAISNPGTAINTGELFF	TGTGCCATATCCAATCCCGGGACGGCGATTAACACCGGGGAGCTGTTTTTT
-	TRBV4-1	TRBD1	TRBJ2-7	CASSQPLKGQLGNEQYF	TGCGCCAGCAGCCAACCTTTAAAGGGACAGCTTGGGAACGAGCAGTACTTC
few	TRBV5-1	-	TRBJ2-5	CASSLDKSQRYQETQYF	TGCGCCAGCAGCTTGGACAAGAGTCAGCGGTACCAAGAGACCCAGTACTTC